This TCR beta chain was found in a study of long-term antiretroviral therapy in people with HIV. Background on the study: Specimens dating back about a decade before the 2015 immediate-ART recommendation are the oldest included. General study points: Clones showing expansion before ART dominated the repertoire at all time points. Compared with controls, HIV repertoires showed narrower CDR3 length ranges. Blood collection from the mid-2000s to the late 2010s possibly occurred under older ART regimens.

Germline values: CDR1 SGHRS, CDR2 YFSETQ. V dropped 3 bases and J dropped 6; count of bases not matched to a gene: 11. The CDR3 covers 16 residues. Researchers ran immunoSEQ v3.0 at survey level. The data were produced by immunoSEQ multiplex PCR, yet TCRdb's version contains in-frame clones alone and is incomplete. The table has 30,000 to 40,000 clones, approximately 90% seen once. On this clone: Its target is unknown.

Source: unsorted PBMCs, taken 1.1 years after starting antiretroviral therapy. The chain has TRBV5-1 and TRBJ1-4, with 7 bases that match TRBD1. This sequence was found in a young man with HIV. CDR3 loop: CASSSGGGGPYEKLFF. The CDR3 DNA is TGCGCCAGCAGCTCTGGAGGAGGGGGCCCTTATGAAAAACTGTTTTTT.